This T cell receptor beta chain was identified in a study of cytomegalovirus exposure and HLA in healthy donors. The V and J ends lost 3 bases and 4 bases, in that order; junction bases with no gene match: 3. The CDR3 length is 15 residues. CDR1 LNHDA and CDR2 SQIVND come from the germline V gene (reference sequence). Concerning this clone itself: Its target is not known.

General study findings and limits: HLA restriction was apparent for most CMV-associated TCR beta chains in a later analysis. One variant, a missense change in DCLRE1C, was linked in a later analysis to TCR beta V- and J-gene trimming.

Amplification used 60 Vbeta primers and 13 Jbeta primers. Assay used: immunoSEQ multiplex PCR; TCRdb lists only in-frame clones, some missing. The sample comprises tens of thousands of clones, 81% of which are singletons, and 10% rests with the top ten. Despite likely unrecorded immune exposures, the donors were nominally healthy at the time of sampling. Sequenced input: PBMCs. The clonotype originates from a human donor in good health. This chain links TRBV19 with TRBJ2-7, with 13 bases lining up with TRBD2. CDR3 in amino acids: CASSIQGLAGYEQYF. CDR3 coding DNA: TGTGCCAGTAGTATTCAGGGACTAGCGGGGTACGAGCAGTACTTC.